This T cell receptor (beta chain) was recovered during a study of T cell changes during pregnancy in multiple sclerosis. Trimming removed 2 bases at V and 3 bases at J, with 7 bases between. This CDR3 comprises 13 residues. Germline assignment: CDR1 KGHSH and CDR2 LQKENI. TCRdb's copy holds only in-frame clones and misses some; the assay was immunoSEQ multiplex PCR. Among tens of thousands of clones listed, just over 90% were seen once. The chain links TRBV18 to TRBJ1-1; no firm D call. The starting material was CD4+ T cells from peripheral blood mononuclear cells, obtained in the second trimester of pregnancy. The sequence was obtained from a female donor with multiple sclerosis, enrolled in a pregnancy study. The DNA for the CDR3 is TGTGCCAGCTCACCATGGGCAGACACTGAAGCTTTCTTT. Translation gives CASSPWADTEAFF.